The 23 T cell receptor beta chains below were found in one sample sequenced in a study of blood T cell repertoires in COVID-19. Only in-frame clones appear in the TCRdb table, and some are missing; sequencing was by immunoSEQ multiplex PCR. The table shows some 250,000 clones, with approximately 83% occurring only once. Sequenced sample: PBMCs or T cells enriched from blood (not recorded which). The receptors come from a woman between 45 and 65 years old who had recovered from COVID-19.

The rearrangement joins TRBV5-1 to TRBJ1-2; TRBD1 matches 7 bases. This CDR3 region has 20 residues. Germline loops: CDR1 SGHRS, CDR2 YFSETQ. The trim removed 2 bases at V and 2 bases at J, leaving 21 bases unmatched. CDR3 loop: CASSLTVEGAPGTQNYGYTF. The CDR3 DNA reads TGCGCCAGCAGCTTAACGGTAGAGGGGGCCCCTGGAACCCAGAACTATGGCTACACCTTC.

This chain links TRBV13 with TRBJ2-3; D not resolved. The CDR3 has 12 residues. CDR1 and CDR2 from the germline V gene are PRHDT and FYEKMQ (reference sequence). V was clipped by 6 bases and J by 5 bases, with 9 bases between them. The CDR3: CASSSSQDTQYF. The CDR3 DNA follows: TGTGCCAGCAGTTCCTCACAAGATACGCAGTATTTT. The full variable domain, completed using reference TRBV13 and TRBJ2-3, is AAGVIQSPRHLIKEKRETATLKCYPIPRHDTVYWYQQGPGQDPQFLISFYEKMQSDKGSIPDRFSAQQFSDYHSELNMSSLELGDSALYFCASSSSQDTQYFGPGTRLTVL.

The chain combines TRBV11-1 with TRBJ2-1, with 13 positions matching TRBD2. Germline-derived CDR1 and CDR2 are SGHAT and FQDESV (reference sequence). This CDR3 is 16 amino acids long. Trimming took 5 bases from V and 2 from J; bases not matched to a gene: 3. As DNA, the CDR3 is TGTGCCAGCAGCCTGGGACTAGCGGGAACCTACAATGAGCAGTTCTTC. It is translated as CASSLGLAGTYNEQFF.

The rearrangement links TRBV28 to TRBJ1-5; D remains unclear. Per the germline V gene, CDR1 is MDHEN and CDR2 is SYDVKM. This CDR3 contains 11 residues. Trimming removed 4 bases from V and 5 bases from J, with 3 bases in between. In DNA, the CDR3 is TGTGCCAGCAGTTCTTATCAGCCCCAGCATTTT. Protein product: CASSSYQPQHF.

CDR3 protein: CASRGAGSNTEAFF. The CDR3 DNA sequence: TGTGCCAGCAGAGGAGCTGGATCGAACACTGAAGCTTTCTTT. The V gene is TRBV7-6, the J gene TRBJ1-1, with unresolved D. Trimming stripped 6 bases from V and 1 base from J, with 12 bases between. The germline V gene encodes CDR1 SGHVS and CDR2 FNYEAQ. The CDR3 sequence is 14 residues long. Based on the CDR3 plus reference TRBV7-6 and TRBJ1-1, the full variable domain is GAGVSQSPRYKVTKRGQDVALRCDPISGHVSLYWYRQALGQGPEFLTYFNYEAQQDKSGLPNDRFSAERPEGSISTLTIQRTEQRDSAMYRCASRGAGSNTEAFFGQGTRLTVV.

The gene calls are TRBV28 and TRBJ2-7; 8 nucleotides agree with TRBD1. V was clipped by 7 bases and J by 4 bases; unmatched bases: 9. CDR3 length equals 14 residues. The germline V gene encodes CDR1 MDHEN and CDR2 SYDVKM. CDR3 residues: CASTTGQGIYEQYF. The CDR3 nucleotides are TGTGCCAGCACGACCGGACAGGGAATTTACGAGCAGTACTTC.

The chain recombines TRBV4-2 with TRBJ2-3, with 12 bases that match TRBD2. CDR3 length equals 16 residues. The germline CDR1 and CDR2 sequences are LGHNA and YNFKEQ. The V segment lost 0 bases and the J segment 8 bases; nucleotides outside the gene matches: 6. CDR3 coding DNA: TGTGCCAGCAGCCAAGAGACTAGCGGGAGCATCGTTACGCAGTATTTT. This sequence encodes CASSQETSGSIVTQYF.

This chain joins TRBV7-9 and TRBJ1-2, with D tentatively TRBD1 (6 bases). The germline CDR1 and CDR2 sequences are SEHNR and FQNEAQ (reference sequence). V lost 5 bases and J 8 bases, leaving 12 bases between the germline ends. The CDR3 is 12 residues long. In nucleotides, the CDR3 is TGTGCCAGCAGCCAAACAGGGATCGGCTACACCTTC. Amino acid sequence: CASSQTGIGYTF.

A word on this clone: Additional DNA sequences in this sample encode the identical CDR3. V is TRBV2 and J is TRBJ1-2; 8 bases are shared with TRBD1. Germline V gives CDR1 SNHLY, CDR2 FYNNEI. Trimming cost V 10 bases and J 2 bases; bases outside gene matches: 6. The CDR3 has 13 amino acids. CDR3 sequence: CATQGQGNYGYTF. The CDR3 coding sequence is TGTGCCACCCAAGGACAGGGCAACTATGGCTACACCTTC.

This clone was seen a single time. This chain uses TRBV7-2 with TRBJ2-7; TRBD2 might be the D (7 bases). The length of the CDR3 is 13 residues. Germline CDR1 reads SGHTA; CDR2 reads FQGNSA. Trimming cost V 3 bases and J 4 bases, with 10 bases left between them. The CDR3 region has the DNA TGTGCCAGCAGCTTGGGGGGGCCATACGAGCAGTACTTC. Protein sequence: CASSLGGPYEQYF.

V and J are TRBV24-1 and TRBJ1-1, with D maybe TRBD1 (6 bases). The CDR3 is 14 amino acids. V lost 9 bases, J lost 3 bases, and 16 bases lay in between. The germline V gene encodes CDR1 KGHDR and CDR2 SFDVKD. The CDR3 nucleotides read TGTGCCACCCGGCGGGGGGCTTGGGACACTGAAGCTTTCTTT. It yields the protein CATRRGAWDTEAFF.

The genes are TRBV5-1 and TRBJ2-5; 11 positions match TRBD2. There are 15 residues in the CDR3. The V and J ends lost 2 bases and 2 bases, in that order; junction bases with no gene match: 2. Germline V gene sequence: CDR1 SGHRS, CDR2 YFSETQ. CDR3 sequence: CASSFGLAGQETQYF. DNA for the CDR3: TGCGCCAGCAGCTTCGGACTAGCGGGTCAAGAGACCCAGTACTTC.

The rearrangement links TRBV7-9 to TRBJ2-7; D is perhaps TRBD1 (7 bases). This CDR3 comprises 17 residues. Germline CDR1 and CDR2: SEHNR and FQNEAQ (reference sequence). V lost 6 bases to trimming and J lost 0 bases, with 21 bases between them. CDR3 nucleotides: TGTGCCAGCAGTCCCGGGGGAACCGGGACAGCCTCCTACGAGCAGTACTTC. Translated, it gives CASSPGGTGTASYEQYF.

The V call is TRBV6-5, the J call TRBJ1-2; 9 nucleotides align to TRBD1. CDR1 MNHEY and CDR2 SVGAGI come from the germline V gene. After removal of 6 bases from V and 8 bases from J, the junction contained 10 bases not matched to a gene. This CDR3 is 14 amino acids long. The CDR3, as DNA: TGTGCCAGCAGGGGATTGGGACAGGGTAGGGGCTACACCTTC. Translation gives CASRGLGQGRGYTF.

This clone came up once. The chain has TRBV30 and TRBJ1-4; 7 nucleotides match TRBD1. V shed 4 bases and J 3 bases; nucleotides not matched to a gene: 8. Germline V gives CDR1 GTSNPN, CDR2 SVGIG (reference sequence). The CDR3 has 15 amino acids. The CDR3, as DNA: TGTGCCTGGACCAAGAGGGACAGATCTAATGAAAAACTGTTTTTT. Its protein product is CAWTKRDRSNEKLFF.

The chain carries TRBV27 and TRBJ1-4; no reliable D call. The CDR3 contains 12 residues. Germline V gene sequence: CDR1 MNHEY, CDR2 SMNVEV (reference sequence). Trimming removed 6 bases from V and 7 bases from J, with 9 bases in between. The CDR3, as DNA: TGTGCCAGCAGGATACGGGGTGAAAAACTGTTTTTT. This sequence encodes CASRIRGEKLFF.

V and J are TRBV27 and TRBJ2-1; D call uncertain. The V gene's germline CDR1 is MNHEY and CDR2 SMNVEV (reference sequence). Trimming stripped 6 bases from V and 10 bases from J, with 13 bases between. The CDR3 runs 12 residues. The CDR3 here is CASSTEDREQFF. Here the CDR3 DNA reads TGTGCCAGCAGCACCGAAGATAGAGAGCAGTTCTTC.

This clone is a singleton in its sample. The J gene is TRBJ2-3, the V gene TRBV24-1; no definite D call. V lost 6 bases to trimming and J lost 4 bases, with 7 bases between them. Germline lookup yields CDR1 KGHDR and CDR2 SFDVKD. The length of the CDR3 is 12 residues. DNA for the CDR3: TGTGCCACCAGTCGTGAGGCAGATACGCAGTATTTT. Amino acid sequence: CATSREADTQYF.

V gene TRBV5-6 combines with J gene TRBJ2-1; D might be TRBD2 (6 bases). This CDR3 region has 16 residues. Trimming removed 2 bases at V and 0 bases at J, with 12 bases between. CDR1 and CDR2 from the germline V gene are SGHDT and YYEEEE. DNA of the CDR3: TGTGCCAGCAGCTTCGGGAGTTTAGGCTCCTACAATGAGCAGTTCTTC. This codes for CASSFGSLGSYNEQFF.

J is TRBJ2-7 and V is TRBV7-8, with 9 bases fitting TRBD1. The CDR3 totals 13 residues. CDR1 is SGHVS and CDR2 is FQNEAQ in the germline V gene. V shed 7 bases and J 4 bases; nucleotides not matched to a gene: 5. Written as DNA, the CDR3 is TGTGCCAGCAACCGGGACAGGGATTACGAGCAGTACTTC. This gives the protein CASNRDRDYEQYF.

This chain links TRBV29-1 with TRBJ2-3; 12 nucleotides align to TRBD2. Per the germline V gene, CDR1 is SQVTM and CDR2 is ANQGSEA. The CDR3 spans 19 residues. After removal of 6 bases from V and 0 bases from J, the junction contained 16 bases not matched to a gene. The CDR3: CSVGSSGRAGRPSTDTQYF. The CDR3 coding sequence is TGCAGCGTGGGTTCTAGCGGGAGGGCCGGTAGGCCTAGCACAGATACGCAGTATTTT.

The CDR3 is CASSFPGQTTDTQYF. CDR3 bases: TGTGCCAGCAGCTTTCCGGGACAGACCACAGATACGCAGTATTTT. The rearrangement joins TRBV5-6 to TRBJ2-3; 7 positions agree with TRBD1. The CDR3 length is 15 residues. The V segment lost 2 bases and the J segment 2 bases; nucleotides outside the gene matches: 5. From germline, CDR1 is SGHDT and CDR2 YYEEEE.

J is TRBJ2-1 and V is TRBV29-1, with 9 bases matching TRBD2. The CDR3 extends over 17 amino acids. The germline gives CDR1 SQVTM, CDR2 ANQGSEA. Trimming took 3 bases from V and 3 from J; bases not matched to a gene: 12. CDR3 sequence (DNA): TGCAGCGTTGATTTTTGGGCTAGCGGGAAGGGCTACAATGAGCAGTTCTTC. This encodes CSVDFWASGKGYNEQFF.